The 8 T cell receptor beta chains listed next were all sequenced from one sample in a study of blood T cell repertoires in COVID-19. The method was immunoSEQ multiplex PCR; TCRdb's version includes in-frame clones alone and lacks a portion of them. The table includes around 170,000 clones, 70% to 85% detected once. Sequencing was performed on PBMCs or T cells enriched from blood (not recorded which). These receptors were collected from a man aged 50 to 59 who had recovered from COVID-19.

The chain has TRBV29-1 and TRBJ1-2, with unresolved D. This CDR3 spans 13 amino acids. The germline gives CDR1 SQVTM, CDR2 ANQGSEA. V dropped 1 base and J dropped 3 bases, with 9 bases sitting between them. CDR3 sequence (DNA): TGCAGCGTTGAAGCTCGGGATCACTATGGCTACACCTTC. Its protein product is CSVEARDHYGYTF.

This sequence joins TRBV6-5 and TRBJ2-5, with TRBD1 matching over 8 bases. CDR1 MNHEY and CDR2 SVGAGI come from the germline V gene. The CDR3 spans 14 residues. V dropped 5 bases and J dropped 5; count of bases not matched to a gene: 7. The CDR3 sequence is CASSRTGRGETQYF. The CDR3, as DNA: TGTGCCAGCAGTCGGACAGGGCGTGGGGAGACCCAGTACTTC.

CDR3 nucleotide sequence: TGTGCCATCAGCGGGACAGCAGATACGCAGTATTTT. Translated: CAISGTADTQYF. The gene calls are TRBV10-3 and TRBJ2-3; the match to TRBD1 covers 7 bases. Germline V gene lookup returns CDR1 ENHRY and CDR2 SYGVKD. With V trimmed by 6 bases and J by 4 bases, 1 base remained unmatched. The CDR3 has 12 amino acids.

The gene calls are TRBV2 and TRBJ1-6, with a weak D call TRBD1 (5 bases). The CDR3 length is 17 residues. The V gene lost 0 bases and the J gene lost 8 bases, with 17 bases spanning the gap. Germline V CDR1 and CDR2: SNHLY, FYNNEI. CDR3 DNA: TGTGCCAGCAGTGAAGCGCGGGATCCAGGGTCTTATTCACCCCTCCACTTT. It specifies CASSEARDPGSYSPLHF.

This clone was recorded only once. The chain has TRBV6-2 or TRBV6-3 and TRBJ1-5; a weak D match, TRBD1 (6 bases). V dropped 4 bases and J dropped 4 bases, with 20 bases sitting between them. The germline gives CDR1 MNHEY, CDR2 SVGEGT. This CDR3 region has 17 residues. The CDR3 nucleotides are TGTGCCAGCAGTTCCCCCCAGGGGTCTCTGACGAATCAGCCCCAGCATTTT. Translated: CASSSPQGSLTNQPQHF.

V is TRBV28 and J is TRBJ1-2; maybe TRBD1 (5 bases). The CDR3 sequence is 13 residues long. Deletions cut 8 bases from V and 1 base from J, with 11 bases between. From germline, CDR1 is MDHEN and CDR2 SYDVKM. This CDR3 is CASGAYLNYGYTF. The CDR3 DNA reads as TGTGCCAGCGGGGCCTACCTTAACTATGGCTACACCTTC.

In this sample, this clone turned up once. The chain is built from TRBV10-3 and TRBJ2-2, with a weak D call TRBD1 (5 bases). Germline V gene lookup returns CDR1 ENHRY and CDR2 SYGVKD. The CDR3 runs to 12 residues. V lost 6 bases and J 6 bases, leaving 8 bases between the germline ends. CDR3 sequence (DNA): TGTGCCATCAGCCCAGGGTCCGGGGAGCTGTTTTTT. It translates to CAISPGSGELFF.

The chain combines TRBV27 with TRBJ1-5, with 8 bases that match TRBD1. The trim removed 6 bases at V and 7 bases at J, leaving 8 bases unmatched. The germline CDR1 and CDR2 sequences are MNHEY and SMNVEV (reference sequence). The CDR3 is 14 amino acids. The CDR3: CASSVGTGGQPQHF. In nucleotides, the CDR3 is TGTGCCAGCAGCGTAGGGACAGGAGGGCAGCCCCAGCATTTT.